Listed below are T cell receptor beta chains from one sample, sequenced in a study of T-cell memory formation after mild COVID-19. TCRdb used MiXCR to reprocess the 5' RACE reads, holding one entry per CDR3 protein. Of some 110,000 distinct CDR3 sequences in the sample, around 11% were seen once. The sequencing input was PBMCs or a T cell subset sorted from them (not recorded which). The receptors shown here come from an adult woman who had mild COVID-19 (a few samples of this study predate the infection). Cell type and time point are not known. Each CDR3 is given with its conserved first and last residue. Fields, in order: D gene, CDR3 length, V gene, clone size, J gene, CDR3 DNA, CDR3 protein. A D gene is named only where the DNA matches it firmly. Size values are once, few and many counts, or a class for expanded clones, and some rows have none.

NA,10,TRBV29-1,many,TRBJ2-1,TGCAGCGGCTTAGCCAATGAGCAGTTCTTC,CSGLANEQFF
TRBD1,14,TRBV12-3/TRBV12-4,few,TRBJ2-7,TGTGCCAGCGGCGGACAGGGGGTCTACTACGAGCAGTACTTC,CASGGQGVYYEQYF
TRBD1,13,TRBV5-1,few,TRBJ2-1,TGCGCCAGCAGCTTTAGGGGGCCCAATGAGCAGTTCTTC,CASSFRGPNEQFF
NA,15,TRBV27,many,TRBJ2-7,TGTGCCAGCAGTGCCTCGATGTCAGGGACCGAGGAGCAGTACTTC,CASSASMSGTEEQYF
NA,13,TRBV24-1,few,TRBJ2-1,TGTGCCACCACAGGGACCACCTACAATGAGCAGTTCTTC,CATTGTTYNEQFF
NA,16,TRBV7-9,few,TRBJ1-1,TGTGCCAGCAGCTTAGGGGGTCAGGGGATACCACTTGAAGCTTTCTTT,CASSLGGQGIPLEAFF
NA,14,TRBV12-3/TRBV12-4,NA,TRBJ2-2,TGTGCCAGCAGTCCAGGGACGGGCACCGGGGAGCTGTTTTTT,CASSPGTGTGELFF
NA,14,TRBV25-1,many,TRBJ2-7,TGTGCCAGCAGTGAACACAGGGCGCCCTACGAGCAGTACTTC,CASSEHRAPYEQYF
NA,13,TRBV5-1,NA,TRBJ2-7,TGCGCCAGCAGCCCCCCCACATCCTACGAGCAGTACTTC,CASSPPTSYEQYF
NA,15,TRBV7-3,few,TRBJ1-1,TGTGCCAGCAGCTTAAATCCTGGGGACAACACTGAAGCTTTCTTT,CASSLNPGDNTEAFF
NA,12,TRBV12-3/TRBV12-4,few,TRBJ2-7,TGTGCCAGCAGTACTGATGACAGGGAGCAGTACTTC,CASSTDDREQYF
TRBD2,14,TRBV20-1,few,TRBJ2-5,TGCAGTGCTGAGCGGGACTTAACGGGAGAGACCCAGTACTTC,CSAERDLTGETQYF
NA,11,TRBV20-1,NA,TRBJ2-7,TGCAGTGCTAGCAGGGCGTACGAGCAGTACTTC,CSASRAYEQYF
TRBD2,14,TRBV6-5,few,TRBJ2-3,TGTGCCAGCAGTTACATCGGGGGGGCAGATACGCAGTATTTT,CASSYIGGADTQYF
NA,14,TRBV27,NA,TRBJ2-7,TGTGCCAGCAGTTTGGAGGGATGGGGCTACGAGCAGTACTTC,CASSLEGWGYEQYF
NA,13,TRBV2,few,TRBJ2-1,TGTGCCAGCACTCGCCAGGTAGATTTTGAGCAGTTCTTC,CASTRQVDFEQFF
NA,12,TRBV12-3/TRBV12-4,NA,TRBJ2-1,TGTGCCAGCAGCTTCCGTGAGTATGAGCAGTTCTTC,CASSFREYEQFF
NA,17,TRBV7-2,NA,TRBJ1-2,TGTGCCAGCAGCTTTCCCGGTGGGGGGGCTTTAGGGTATGGCTACACCTTC,CASSFPGGGALGYGYTF
TRBD1,13,TRBV29-1,many,TRBJ2-7,TGCAGCGTCCCGGGACAGGGGTTCTACGAGCAGTACTTC,CSVPGQGFYEQYF
NA,14,TRBV7-9,NA,TRBJ2-1,TGTGCCAGCAGCTTAGTCCACTTAGCCTATGAGCAGTTCTTC,CASSLVHLAYEQFF
TRBD1,15,TRBV5-1,NA,TRBJ2-1,TGCGCCAGCAGCGCGGGACAGGGGACCTACAATGAGCAGTTCTTC,CASSAGQGTYNEQFF
TRBD1,12,TRBV29-1,NA,TRBJ1-2,TGCAGCGTTGAGGGACAGGTCAACGGCTACACCTTC,CSVEGQVNGYTF
NA,16,TRBV7-9,NA,TRBJ2-7,TGTGCCAGCAGCCCCTCAGCTTCGGTAGCAGGCTACGAGCAGTACTTC,CASSPSASVAGYEQYF
TRBD1,15,TRBV4-3,NA,TRBJ1-1,TGCGCCAGCAGCGCCCAGGGGGACCCCAGCACTGAAGCTTTCTTT,CASSAQGDPSTEAFF
NA,12,TRBV12-3/TRBV12-4,NA,TRBJ2-1,TGTGCCAGCAGCCTCCGGATCAAGGAGCAGTTCTTC,CASSLRIKEQFF